What follows are 13 T cell receptor delta chains derived from one specimen sequenced in a study of gamma-delta T cells after stem cell transplantation. TCRdb reanalysed the RT-PCR reads via CATT. Seen here are 10,000 to 12,000 delta-chain clones, approximately 38% observed once, and the top ten hold 2.5% to 3.5%. The sequenced sample was gamma-delta T cells. The receptors stem from a human donor. It is not recorded whose cells these are; they may come from a transplant donor.

This chain joins TRDV1 and TRDJ1, with TRDD3 matching 10 bases. The germline CDR1 and CDR2 sequences are TSWWSYY and QGS. The CDR3 runs 19 residues. Trimming removed 2 bases from V and 8 bases from J; junction bases left unmatched: 20. This chain's CDR3 is CALGESFLRSGGYAWKLIF. The CDR3 DNA reads TGTGCTCTTGGGGAATCATTCCTACGTTCGGGGGGATACGCGTGGAAACTCATCTTT.

In its sample, this clone was seen a few times. The V and J genes are TRDV1 and TRDJ1, with TRDD3 matching 11 bases. V dropped 3 bases and J dropped 4; count of bases not matched to a gene: 19. From germline, CDR1 is TSWWSYY and CDR2 QGS. The CDR3 runs to 20 residues. The DNA for the CDR3 is TGTGCTCTTGGGGAGCCTTCCTACGGGACCCCTGGGGGATACATCGATAAACTCATCTTT. Its protein is CALGEPSYGTPGGYIDKLIF.

Sample share makes this clone medium-sized. This chain links TRDV1 with TRDJ4; TRDD3 aligns across 7 bases. V gave up 4 bases and J gave up 0 bases; unmatched junction bases: 17. Germline V lookup: CDR1 TSWWSYY, CDR2 QGS. The CDR3 is 18 residues long. The CDR3 region has the DNA TGTGCTCTTGGGGCCCCTGAGGCTGGGGGGAGATCGACCAGACCCCTGATCTTT. It is translated as CALGAPEAGGRSTRPLIF.

The table lists this clone with a few counts. The gene calls are TRDV1 and TRDJ1; a possible D gene is TRDD2 (6 bases). The ends were cut back, 5 bases at V and 2 bases at J, with 21 bases in the middle. Germline V gives CDR1 TSWWSYY, CDR2 QGS. This CDR3 has 17 residues. DNA for the CDR3: TGTGCTCTTGGGCCGCGCCTTCCGGAGGATCAAACCGATAAACTCATCTTT. Amino acids: CALGPRLPEDQTDKLIF.

On this clone itself: A much larger clone differs by one base, so this may be a read error. The rearrangement links TRDV2 to TRDJ2; 7 positions agree with TRDD3. The CDR3 is made up of 14 amino acids. In germline, CDR1 is GEAIGNYY, CDR2 EKD. V was clipped by 3 bases and J by 5 bases; unmatched bases: 5. The CDR3 bases are TGTGCCTGTGACCTACTGGGGAGCACAGCACAACTCTTCTTT. This codes for CACDLLGSTAQLFF.

As concerns this clone: A much larger clone differs by one base, so this may be a read error. The chain couples TRDV2 to TRDJ1, with 7 nucleotides matching TRDD3. The CDR3 is made up of 18 amino acids. Trimming removed 0 bases from V and 2 bases from J; junction bases left unmatched: 14. Germline CDR1 GEAIGNYY, CDR2 EKD. The CDR3 DNA sequence: TGTGCCTGTGACACCGGTTTTGGGATACCTGTCGGAACCGATAAACTCATCTTT. It codes for CACDTGFGIPVGTDKLIF.

This clone was counted between two and nine times. The sample has other DNA sequences that encode this CDR3 too. The rearrangement links TRDV2 to TRDJ3; TRDD3 agrees at 8 bases. The CDR3 has 18 amino acids. From germline, CDR1 is GEAIGNYY and CDR2 EKD. Trimming removed 4 bases from V and 0 bases from J; junction bases left unmatched: 7. CDR3 residues: CACDTWGTSSWDTRQMFF. The DNA for the CDR3 is TGTGCCTGTGATACCTGGGGGACTAGCTCCTGGGACACCCGACAGATGTTTTTC.

This clone has just a few counts. The gene calls are TRDV3 and TRDJ1; 9 bases agree with TRDD3. V trimming: 2 bases; J trimming: 2 bases; junction bases outside the gene matches: 12. The CDR3 runs to 16 residues. Germline V gene lookup returns CDR1 TVYSNPD and CDR2 GDNSRS (reference sequence). DNA of the CDR3: TGTGCCTTTGCCCACTCATTACTGGGGGAGACCGATAAACTCATCTTT. Translating it yields CAFAHSLLGETDKLIF.

V gene TRDV1 combines with J gene TRDJ1; 11 bases agree with TRDD3. The CDR3 spans 17 residues. V dropped 11 bases and J dropped 2; count of bases not matched to a gene: 16. In germline, CDR1 is TSWWSYY, CDR2 QGS. The CDR3 bases are TGTGCTAGTGGGGAACGCCAGTACTGGGGGATAACCGATAAACTCATCTTT. The encoded protein is CASGERQYWGITDKLIF.

About this clone itself: Given a much more abundant clone one base away, this may be a read error. The chain employs TRDV1 and TRDJ2; D possibly corresponds to TRDD2 (8 bases). Per the germline V gene, CDR1 is TSWWSYY and CDR2 is QGS. Deletions cut 4 bases from V and 0 bases from J, with 27 bases between. There are 21 residues in the CDR3. The CDR3 nucleotides read TGTGCTCTTGGGGTCCTTCCTATAGCATCTGGGGGTCCCACTTTGACAGCACAACTCTTCTTT. As protein: CALGVLPIASGGPTLTAQLFF.

V and J are TRDV1 and TRDJ1; no reliable D call. Trimming shortened V by 4 bases and J by 0 bases, and 21 bases separated the two germline ends. The CDR3 extends over 18 amino acids. Germline CDR1 reads TSWWSYY; CDR2 reads QGS. The CDR3 sequence is CALGGLFRIRGYTDKLIF. The CDR3 nucleotides read TGTGCTCTTGGGGGACTTTTCCGAATTCGTGGGTACACCGATAAACTCATCTTT.

The rearrangement uses TRDV3 and TRDJ2, with 11 bases lining up with TRDD3. The J segment lost 1 base and the V segment lost 2 bases, leaving 21 bases of the junction unmatched. The CDR3 totals 21 residues. Germline CDR1 TVYSNPD, CDR2 GDNSRS (reference sequence). This CDR3 is CAFSSPWGIRKGEVLTAQLFF. CDR3 nucleotide sequence: TGTGCCTTTTCATCCCCTTGGGGGATACGAAAGGGGGAGGTTTTGACAGCACAACTCTTCTTT.

The V and J genes are TRDV1 and TRDJ1, with 10 positions matching TRDD3. Germline trimming cut 0 bases from V and 2 bases from J; bases unmatched to any gene: 18. The CDR3 is 21 amino acids. Germline V gives CDR1 TSWWSYY, CDR2 QGS. This CDR3 is CALGELGRSNLLLGDTDKLIF. CDR3 nucleotide sequence: TGTGCTCTTGGGGAACTTGGTAGATCTAATCTACTACTGGGGGATACCGATAAACTCATCTTT.